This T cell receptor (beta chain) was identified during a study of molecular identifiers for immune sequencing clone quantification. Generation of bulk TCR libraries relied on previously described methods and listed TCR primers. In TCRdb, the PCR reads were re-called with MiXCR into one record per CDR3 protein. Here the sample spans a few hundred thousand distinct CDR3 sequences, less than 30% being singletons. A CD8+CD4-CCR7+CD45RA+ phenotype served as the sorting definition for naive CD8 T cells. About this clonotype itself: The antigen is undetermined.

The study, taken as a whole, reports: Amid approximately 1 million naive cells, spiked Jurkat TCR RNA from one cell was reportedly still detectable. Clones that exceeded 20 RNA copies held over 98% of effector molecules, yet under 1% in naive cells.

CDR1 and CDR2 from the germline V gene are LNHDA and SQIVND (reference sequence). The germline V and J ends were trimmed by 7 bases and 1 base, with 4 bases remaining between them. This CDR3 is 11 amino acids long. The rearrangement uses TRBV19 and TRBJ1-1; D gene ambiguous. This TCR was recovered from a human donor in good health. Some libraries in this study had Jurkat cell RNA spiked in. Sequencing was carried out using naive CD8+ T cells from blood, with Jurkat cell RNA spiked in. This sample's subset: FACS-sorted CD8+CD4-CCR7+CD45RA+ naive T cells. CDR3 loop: CASNGNTEAFF. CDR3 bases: TGTGCCAGTAACGGGAACACTGAAGCTTTCTTT.